The present TCR beta chain was sequenced within a study of immune cell composition in non-small cell lung cancer. Overall study: Lung adenocarcinoma or squamous carcinoma made up most tumours. Findings of the study overall: No significant correlation existed between pack-years smoked and tumour clonality. In adenocarcinoma, maximal tumour-associated clone frequency tracked TIL tumour reactivity.

The normal lung sample lay at least 3 cm, and maximally far, from the tumour. Template was genomic DNA from frozen, unsorted single-cell suspensions. In regard to this clone: Its antigen is as yet unknown.

The method was immunoSEQ multiplex PCR; TCRdb's version includes in-frame clones alone and lacks a portion of them. The sample lists 3,000 or so clones, around four fifths occurring once. The TCR sequence derives from a human donor with non-small cell lung cancer. Sequenced: non-adjacent lung tissue.

CDR3 amino acids: CANFDRREYEQYF. CDR3 nucleotide sequence: TGTGCCAATTTTGACAGGAGAGAATACGAGCAGTACTTC. The chain is built from TRBV21-1 and TRBJ2-7; the table's D call, TRBD1, has no DNA check behind it. TRBV21-1 is annotated as a pseudogene. CDR3 length: 13 amino acids.